This TCR beta chain was found in a study of T cells in Graves' hyperthyroidism and ophthalmopathy. General observations from the study: The model foresaw ophthalmopathy a median 6.5 months prior to onset.

After removal of 7 bases from V and 1 base from J, the junction contained 9 bases not matched to a gene. Germline CDR1 and CDR2: SEHNR and FQNEAQ (reference sequence). CDR3 length: 15 amino acids. This clonotype was seen a handful of times. Its cognate antigen is unknown. The study defined stable Graves' hyperthyroidism as no ophthalmopathy progression within 18 months. From 10 ml of fresh peripheral blood, PBMCs were isolated. From RNA transcripts, TCR beta CDR3 regions were amplified. Using the HTBI primer set, a first-round RT-PCR was run on the TCR CDR3. TCRdb fed the multiplex PCR reads into MiXCR, producing one record per CDR3 protein. The table shows about 340,000 distinct CDR3 sequences, with roughly 18% occurring only once.

Sequencing input: blood. The chain is built from TRBV7-9 and TRBJ1-1; 7 bases align to TRBD1. This clonotype was obtained from a woman between 45 and 60 years old with Graves' hyperthyroidism. DNA of the CDR3: TGTGCCAGCACTTCACTCGGGACAGCGAACACTGAAGCTTTCTTT. This sequence encodes CASTSLGTANTEAFF.